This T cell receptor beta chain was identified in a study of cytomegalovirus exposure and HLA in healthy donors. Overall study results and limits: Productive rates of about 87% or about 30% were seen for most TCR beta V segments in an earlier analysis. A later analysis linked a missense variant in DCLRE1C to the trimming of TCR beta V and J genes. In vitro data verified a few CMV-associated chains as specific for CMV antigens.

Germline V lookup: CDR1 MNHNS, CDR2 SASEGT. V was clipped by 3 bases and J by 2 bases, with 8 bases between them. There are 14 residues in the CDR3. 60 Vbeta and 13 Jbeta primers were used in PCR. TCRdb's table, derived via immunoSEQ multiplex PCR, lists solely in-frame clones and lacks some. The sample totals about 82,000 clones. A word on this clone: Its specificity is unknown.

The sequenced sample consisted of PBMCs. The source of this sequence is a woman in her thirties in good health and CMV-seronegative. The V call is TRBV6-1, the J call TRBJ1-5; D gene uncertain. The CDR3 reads CASSEREGNQPQHF. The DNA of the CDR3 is TGTGCCAGCAGTGAGAGAGAGGGCAATCAGCCCCAGCATTTT.